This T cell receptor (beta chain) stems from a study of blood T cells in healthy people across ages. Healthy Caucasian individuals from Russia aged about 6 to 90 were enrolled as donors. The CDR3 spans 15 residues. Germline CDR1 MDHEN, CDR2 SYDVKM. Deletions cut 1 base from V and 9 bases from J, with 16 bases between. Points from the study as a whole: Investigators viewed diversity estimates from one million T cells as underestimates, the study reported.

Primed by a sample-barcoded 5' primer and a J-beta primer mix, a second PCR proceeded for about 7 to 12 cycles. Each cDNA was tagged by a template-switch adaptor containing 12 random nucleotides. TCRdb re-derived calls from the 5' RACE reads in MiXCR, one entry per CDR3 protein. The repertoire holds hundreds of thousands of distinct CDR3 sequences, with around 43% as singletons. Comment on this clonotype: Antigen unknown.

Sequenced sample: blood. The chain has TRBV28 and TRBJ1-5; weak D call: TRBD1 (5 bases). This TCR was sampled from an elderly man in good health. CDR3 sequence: CASSLSPGGSGPQHF. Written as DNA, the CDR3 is TGTGCCAGCAGTTTATCCCCGGGGGGATCGGGGCCCCAGCATTTT.